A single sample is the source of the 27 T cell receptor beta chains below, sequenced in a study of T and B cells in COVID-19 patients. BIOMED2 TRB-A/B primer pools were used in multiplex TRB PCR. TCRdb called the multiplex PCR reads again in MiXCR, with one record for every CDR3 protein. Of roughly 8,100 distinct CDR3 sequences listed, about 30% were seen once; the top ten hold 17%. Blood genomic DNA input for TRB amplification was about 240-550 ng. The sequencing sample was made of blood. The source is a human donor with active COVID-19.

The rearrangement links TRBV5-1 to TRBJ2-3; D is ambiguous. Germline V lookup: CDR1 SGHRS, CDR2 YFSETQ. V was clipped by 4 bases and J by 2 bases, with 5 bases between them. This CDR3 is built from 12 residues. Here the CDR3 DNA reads TGCGCCAGCAGCCCCGCCACAGATACGCAGTATTTT. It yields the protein CASSPATDTQYF.

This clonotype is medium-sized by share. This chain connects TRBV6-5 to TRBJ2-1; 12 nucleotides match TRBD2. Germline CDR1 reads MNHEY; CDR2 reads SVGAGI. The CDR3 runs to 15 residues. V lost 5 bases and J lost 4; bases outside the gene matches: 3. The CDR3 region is CASSTGTSGYNEQFF. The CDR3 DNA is TGTGCCAGCAGTACAGGGACTAGCGGGTACAATGAGCAGTTCTTC.

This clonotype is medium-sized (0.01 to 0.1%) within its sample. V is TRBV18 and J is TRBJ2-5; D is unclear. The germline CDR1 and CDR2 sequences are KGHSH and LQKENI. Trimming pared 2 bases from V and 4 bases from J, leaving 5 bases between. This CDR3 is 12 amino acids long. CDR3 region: CASSPAGETQYF. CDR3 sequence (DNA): TGTGCCAGCTCACCAGCCGGAGAGACCCAGTACTTC.

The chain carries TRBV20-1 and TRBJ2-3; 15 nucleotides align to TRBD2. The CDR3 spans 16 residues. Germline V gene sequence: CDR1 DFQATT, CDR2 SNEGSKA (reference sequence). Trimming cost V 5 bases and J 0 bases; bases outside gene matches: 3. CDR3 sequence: CSAWTSGGASTDTQYF. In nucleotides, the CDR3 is TGCAGTGCTTGGACTAGCGGGGGGGCTAGCACAGATACGCAGTATTTT.

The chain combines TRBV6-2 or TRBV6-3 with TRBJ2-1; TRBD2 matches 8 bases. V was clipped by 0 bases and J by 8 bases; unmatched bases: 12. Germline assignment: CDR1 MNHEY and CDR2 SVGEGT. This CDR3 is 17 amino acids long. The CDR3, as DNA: TGTGCCAGCAGTTACTCGAGTGGCGGGGGGCCCCCCGATGAGCAGTTCTTC. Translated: CASSYSSGGGPPDEQFF.

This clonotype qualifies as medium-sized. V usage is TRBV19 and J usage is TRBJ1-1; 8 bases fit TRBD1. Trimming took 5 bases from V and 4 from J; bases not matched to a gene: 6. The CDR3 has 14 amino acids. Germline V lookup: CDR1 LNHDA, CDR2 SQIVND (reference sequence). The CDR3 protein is CASSLTGASTEAFF. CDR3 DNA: TGTGCCAGTAGTCTGACAGGGGCGAGCACTGAAGCTTTCTTT.

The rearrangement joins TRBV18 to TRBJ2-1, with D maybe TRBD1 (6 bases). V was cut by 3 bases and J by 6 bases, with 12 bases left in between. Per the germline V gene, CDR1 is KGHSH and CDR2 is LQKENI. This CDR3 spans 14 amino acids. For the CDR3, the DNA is TGTGCCAGCTCACCCCCACAGGGAGTCAATGAGCAGTTCTTC. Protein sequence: CASSPPQGVNEQFF.

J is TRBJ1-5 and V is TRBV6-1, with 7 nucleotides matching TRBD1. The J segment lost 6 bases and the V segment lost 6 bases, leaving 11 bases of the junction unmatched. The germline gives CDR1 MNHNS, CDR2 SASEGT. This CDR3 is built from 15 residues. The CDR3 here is CASRGLRQGGQPQHF. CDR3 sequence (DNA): TGTGCCAGCAGGGGATTACGACAGGGTGGTCAGCCCCAGCATTTT.

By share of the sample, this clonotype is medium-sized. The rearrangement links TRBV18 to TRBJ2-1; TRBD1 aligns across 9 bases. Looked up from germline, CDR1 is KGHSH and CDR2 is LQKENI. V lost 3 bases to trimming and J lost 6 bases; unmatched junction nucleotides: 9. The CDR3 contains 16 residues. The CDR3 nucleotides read TGTGCCAGCTCACCCTTGACAGGGGGGTTCGGCAATGAGCAGTTCTTC. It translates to CASSPLTGGFGNEQFF. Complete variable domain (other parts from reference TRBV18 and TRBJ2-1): NAGVMQNPRHLVRRRGQEARLRCSPMKGHSHVYWYRQLPEEGLKFMVYLQKENIIDESGMPKERFSAEFPKEGPSILRIQQVVRGDSAAYFCASSPLTGGFGNEQFFGPGTRLTVL.

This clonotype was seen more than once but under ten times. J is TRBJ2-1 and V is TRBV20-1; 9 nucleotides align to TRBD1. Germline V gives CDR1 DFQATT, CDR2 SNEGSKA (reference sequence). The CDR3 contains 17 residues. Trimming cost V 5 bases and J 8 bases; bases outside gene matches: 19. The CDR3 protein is CSAPPHPGQGVRDEQFF. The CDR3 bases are TGCAGTGCTCCACCTCACCCGGGACAGGGCGTGAGAGATGAGCAGTTCTTC.

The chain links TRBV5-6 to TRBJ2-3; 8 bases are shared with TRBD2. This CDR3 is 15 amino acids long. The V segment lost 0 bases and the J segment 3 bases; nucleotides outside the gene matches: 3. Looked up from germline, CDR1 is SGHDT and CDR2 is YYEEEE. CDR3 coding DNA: TGTGCCAGCAGCTTGGGTCGGGGGGGAACAGATACGCAGTATTTT. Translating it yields CASSLGRGGTDTQYF.

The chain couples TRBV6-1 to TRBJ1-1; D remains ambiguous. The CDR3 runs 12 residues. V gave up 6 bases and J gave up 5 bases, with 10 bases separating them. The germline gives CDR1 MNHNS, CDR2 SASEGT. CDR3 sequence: CASSYTATEAFF. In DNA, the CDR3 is TGTGCCAGCAGCTATACAGCGACTGAAGCTTTCTTT.

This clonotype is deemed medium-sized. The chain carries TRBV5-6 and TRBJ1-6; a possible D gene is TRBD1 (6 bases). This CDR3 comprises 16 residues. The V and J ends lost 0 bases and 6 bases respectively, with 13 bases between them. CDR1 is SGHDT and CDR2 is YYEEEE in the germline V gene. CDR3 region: CASSLGSGDSNSPLHF. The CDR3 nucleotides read TGTGCCAGCAGCTTGGGGTCAGGGGATAGTAATTCACCCCTCCACTTT.

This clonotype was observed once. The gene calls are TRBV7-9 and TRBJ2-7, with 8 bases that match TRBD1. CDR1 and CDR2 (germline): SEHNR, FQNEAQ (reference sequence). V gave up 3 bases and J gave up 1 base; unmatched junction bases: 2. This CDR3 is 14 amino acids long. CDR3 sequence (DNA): TGTGCCAGCAGCTTGGACAGGGTTTCCTACGAGCAGTACTTC. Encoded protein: CASSLDRVSYEQYF. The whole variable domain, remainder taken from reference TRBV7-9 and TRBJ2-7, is DTGVSQNPRHKITKRGQNVTFRCDPISEHNRLYWYRQTLGQGPEFLTYFQNEAQLEKSRLLSDRFSAERPKGSFSTLEIQRTEQGDSAMYLCASSLDRVSYEQYFGPGTRLTVT.

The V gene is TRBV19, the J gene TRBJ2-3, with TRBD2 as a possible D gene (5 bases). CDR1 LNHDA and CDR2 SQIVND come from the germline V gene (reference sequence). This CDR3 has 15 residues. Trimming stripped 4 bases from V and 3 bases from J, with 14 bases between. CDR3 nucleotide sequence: TGTGCCAGTAGTACGTCGTACCAGCGGACAGATACGCAGTATTTT. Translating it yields CASSTSYQRTDTQYF.

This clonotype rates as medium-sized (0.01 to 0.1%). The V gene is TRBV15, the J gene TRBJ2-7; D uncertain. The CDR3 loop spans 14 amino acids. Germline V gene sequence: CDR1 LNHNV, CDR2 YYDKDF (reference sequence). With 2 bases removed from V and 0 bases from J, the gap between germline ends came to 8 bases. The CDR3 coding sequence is TGTGCCACCAGCAGATTGAGTAACTCCTACGAGCAGTACGTC. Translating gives CATSRLSNSYEQYV.

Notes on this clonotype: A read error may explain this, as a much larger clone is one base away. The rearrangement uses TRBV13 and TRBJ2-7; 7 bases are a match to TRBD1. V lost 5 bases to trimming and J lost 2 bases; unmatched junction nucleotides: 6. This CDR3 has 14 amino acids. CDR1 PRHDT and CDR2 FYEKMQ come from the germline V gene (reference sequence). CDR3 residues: CASSKRQGTYEQYF. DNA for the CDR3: TGTGCCAGCAGCAAGAGACAGGGTACCTACGAGCAGTACTTC. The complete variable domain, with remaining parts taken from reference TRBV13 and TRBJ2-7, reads AAGVIQSPRHLIKEKRETATLKCYPIPRHDTVYWYQQGPGQDPQFLISFYEKMQSDKGSIPDRFSAQQFSDYHSELNMSSLELGDSALYFCASSKRQGTYEQYFGPGTRLTVT.

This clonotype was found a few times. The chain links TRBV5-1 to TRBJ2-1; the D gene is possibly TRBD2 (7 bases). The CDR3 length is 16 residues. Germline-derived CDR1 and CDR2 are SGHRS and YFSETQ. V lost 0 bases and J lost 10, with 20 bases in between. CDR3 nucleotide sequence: TGCGCCAGCAGCTTGGAGGGGGGGGCCTCCACCCGCGAGCAGTTCTTC. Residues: CASSLEGGASTREQFF.

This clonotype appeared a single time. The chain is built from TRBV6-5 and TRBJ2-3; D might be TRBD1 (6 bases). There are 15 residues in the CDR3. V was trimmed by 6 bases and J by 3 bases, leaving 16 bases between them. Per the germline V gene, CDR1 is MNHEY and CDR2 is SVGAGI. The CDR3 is CASRQGSRFTDTQYF. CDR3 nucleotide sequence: TGTGCCAGCAGACAGGGATCCCGCTTTACAGATACGCAGTATTTT.

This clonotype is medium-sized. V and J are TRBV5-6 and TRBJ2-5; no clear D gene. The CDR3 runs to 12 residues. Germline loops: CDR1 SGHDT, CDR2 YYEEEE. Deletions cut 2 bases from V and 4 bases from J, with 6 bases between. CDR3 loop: CASSFNRETQYF. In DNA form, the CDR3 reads TGTGCCAGCAGCTTTAATCGAGAGACCCAGTACTTC.

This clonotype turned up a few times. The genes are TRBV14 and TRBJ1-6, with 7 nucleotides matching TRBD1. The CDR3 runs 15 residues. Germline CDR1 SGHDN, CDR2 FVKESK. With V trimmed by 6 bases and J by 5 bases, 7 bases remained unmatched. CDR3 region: CASSKRGPNNSPLHF. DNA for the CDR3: TGTGCCAGCAGTAAAAGGGGGCCTAATAATTCACCCCTCCACTTT.

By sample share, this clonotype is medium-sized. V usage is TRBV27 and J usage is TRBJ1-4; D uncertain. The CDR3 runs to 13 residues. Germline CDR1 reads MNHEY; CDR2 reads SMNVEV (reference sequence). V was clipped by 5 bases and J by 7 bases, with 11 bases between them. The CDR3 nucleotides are TGTGCCAGCAGTGCCAACCTTGGTGAAAAACTGTTTTTT. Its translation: CASSANLGEKLFF. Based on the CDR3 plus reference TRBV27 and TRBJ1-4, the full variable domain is EAQVTQNPRYLITVTGKKLTVTCSQNMNHEYMSWYRQDPGLGLRQIYYSMNVEVTDKGDVPEGYKVSRKEKRNFPLILESPSPNQTSLYFCASSANLGEKLFFGSGTQLSVL.

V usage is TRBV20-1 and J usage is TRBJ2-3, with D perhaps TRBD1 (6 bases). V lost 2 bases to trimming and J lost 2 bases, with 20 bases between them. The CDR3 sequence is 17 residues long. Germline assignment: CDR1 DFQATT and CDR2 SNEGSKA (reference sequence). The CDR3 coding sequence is TGCAGTGCTAGAATAGTTGGGGGCACTACCCACACAGATACGCAGTATTTT. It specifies CSARIVGGTTHTDTQYF.

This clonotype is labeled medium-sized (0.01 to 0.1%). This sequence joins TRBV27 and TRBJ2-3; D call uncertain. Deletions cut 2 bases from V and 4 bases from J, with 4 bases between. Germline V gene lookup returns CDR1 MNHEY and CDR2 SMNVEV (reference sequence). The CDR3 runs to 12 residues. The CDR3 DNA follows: TGTGCCAGCAGTTTACCGTCAGATACGCAGTATTTT. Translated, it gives CASSLPSDTQYF.

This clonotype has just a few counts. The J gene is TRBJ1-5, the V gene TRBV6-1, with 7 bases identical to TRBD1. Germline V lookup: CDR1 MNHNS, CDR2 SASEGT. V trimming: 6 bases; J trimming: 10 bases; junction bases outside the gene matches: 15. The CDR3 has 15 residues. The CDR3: CASRGQRQGEGPQHF. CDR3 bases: TGTGCCAGCAGGGGGCAACGACAGGGTGAAGGACCCCAGCATTTT.

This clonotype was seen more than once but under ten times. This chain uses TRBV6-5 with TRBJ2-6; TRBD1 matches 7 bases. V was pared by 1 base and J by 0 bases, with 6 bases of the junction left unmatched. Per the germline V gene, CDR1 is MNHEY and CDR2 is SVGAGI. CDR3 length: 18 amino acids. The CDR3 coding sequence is TGTGCCAGCAGTTACTTCCAGACAGGGCTCTCTGGGGCCAACGTCCTGACTTTC. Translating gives CASSYFQTGLSGANVLTF.

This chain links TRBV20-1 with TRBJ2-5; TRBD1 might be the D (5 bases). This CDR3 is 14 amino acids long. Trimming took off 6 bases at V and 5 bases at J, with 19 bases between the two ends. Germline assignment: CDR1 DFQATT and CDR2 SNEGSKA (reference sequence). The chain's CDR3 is CSAPTETSRETQYF. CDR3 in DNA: TGCAGTGCGCCGACAGAGACCTCCCGGGAGACCCAGTACTTC.